The 22 T cell receptor beta chains in this list originate from one sample, sequenced in a study of T cells after yellow fever vaccination. MiXCR, run by TCRdb on the 5' RACE reads, gives a single entry per CDR3 protein. The repertoire holds around 160,000 distinct CDR3 sequences, 5.5% to 7.5% seen once, with approximately 2.5% in the top ten. The sample consisted of CD4+ T cells sorted from PBMCs, taken around 5 days after the first yellow fever vaccination. All receptors derive from a young man who received the YFV17D yellow fever vaccine.

This clonotype was counted only a few times. This sequence joins TRBV5-1 and TRBJ2-7; D is perhaps TRBD2 (5 bases). The CDR3 runs 13 residues. Germline V lookup: CDR1 SGHRS, CDR2 YFSETQ. Deletions cut 4 bases from V and 7 bases from J, with 15 bases between. The CDR3 sequence is CASSPGSTGEQYV. The CDR3 bases are TGCGCCAGCAGCCCGGGGTCAACGGGGGAGCAGTACGTC.

This rearrangement joins TRBV6-4 to TRBJ1-4; 10 nucleotides agree with TRBD1. Trimming removed 5 bases from V and 5 bases from J; junction bases left unmatched: 8. The V gene's germline CDR1 is MRHNA and CDR2 SNTAGT. The CDR3 contains 16 residues. This CDR3 is CASSSTGGERNEKLFF. CDR3 nucleotide sequence: TGTGCCAGCAGTTCGACAGGGGGCGAGAGAAATGAAAAACTGTTTTTT.

This clonotype was detected ten times or more. CDR3 bases: TGTGCCAGCAGCCAAGGAGCGGGGGAATACCAAGAGACCCAGTACTTC. Amino acids: CASSQGAGEYQETQYF. The chain carries TRBV4-2 and TRBJ2-5; TRBD2 aligns across 8 bases. Germline V lookup: CDR1 LGHNA, CDR2 YNFKEQ. The CDR3 contains 16 residues. After removal of 1 base from V and 0 bases from J, the junction contained 4 bases not matched to a gene.

This clonotype was found many times. The V call is TRBV4-1, the J call TRBJ2-5; D is uncertain. The CDR3 loop spans 14 amino acids. V lost 2 bases, J lost 4 bases, and 11 bases lay in between. Germline loops: CDR1 MGHRA, CDR2 YSYEKL. The CDR3 region has the DNA TGCGCCAGCAGCCAACCAAGGGTGGGAGAGACCCAGTACTTC. This sequence encodes CASSQPRVGETQYF.

This clonotype was observed many times. This chain links TRBV15 with TRBJ1-5; D ambiguous. The V and J ends lost 0 bases and 7 bases respectively, with 7 bases between them. The CDR3 spans 13 residues. Germline CDR1 reads LNHNV; CDR2 reads YYDKDF (reference sequence). CDR3 residues: CATSREEEQPQHF. The CDR3 region has the DNA TGTGCCACCAGCAGAGAAGAGGAACAGCCCCAGCATTTT.

Note on this clonotype: Germline and junction disagree at one end, which may indicate a read error. The V and J genes are TRBV3-1 and TRBJ2-3; no clear D gene. Germline V lookup: CDR1 LGHDT, CDR2 YNNKEL (reference sequence). The CDR3 covers 13 residues. Here the CDR3 reads CASSQGLADTHYF. In nucleotides, the CDR3 is TGTGCCAGCAGCCAAGGGTTGGCAGATACGCACTATTTT.

This clonotype was seen a few times. This sequence joins TRBV5-4 and TRBJ2-1, with D unresolved. The CDR3 contains 14 residues. Germline lookup yields CDR1 SGHNT and CDR2 YYREEE (reference sequence). V was pared by 7 bases and J by 0 bases, with 11 bases between. The CDR3 DNA reads TGTGCCAGCCACCCTAACCCCTCCTACAATGAGCAGTTCTTC. Residues: CASHPNPSYNEQFF.

CDR3 protein: CASSRGPLSADTQYF. For the CDR3, the DNA is TGTGCCAGCAGCCGCGGGCCCCTCTCCGCAGATACGCAGTATTTT. The chain couples TRBV5-6 to TRBJ2-3; D is possibly TRBD2 (5 bases). Trimming removed 4 bases from V and 4 bases from J, with 16 bases in between. The CDR3 loop spans 15 amino acids. Germline loops: CDR1 SGHDT, CDR2 YYEEEE.

This clonotype has a count of ten or more. The genes are TRBV7-8 and TRBJ2-4; 8 bases line up with TRBD1. Germline lookup yields CDR1 SGHVS and CDR2 FQNEAQ. The CDR3 length is 14 residues. Losses at the gene ends were 5 bases for V and 7 bases for J; bases not matched to a gene: 7. CDR3 residues: CASSTDRAGNIQYF. DNA of the CDR3: TGTGCCAGCAGCACGGACAGGGCGGGTAACATTCAGTACTTC.

This clonotype showed up many times. This chain connects TRBV7-2 to TRBJ2-3; D not certain. Germline V gene data show CDR1 as SGHTA and CDR2 as FQGNSA. The CDR3 is 13 residues long. V lost 0 bases to trimming and J lost 2 bases, with 3 bases between them. The CDR3 nucleotides read TGTGCCAGCAGCTTAGCCGTCACAGATACGCAGTATTTT. Amino acid sequence: CASSLAVTDTQYF.

This clonotype was detected ten times or more. The chain uses TRBV28 and TRBJ1-5, with a possible D match to TRBD1 (5 bases). V was trimmed by 3 bases and J by 10 bases, leaving 7 bases between them. The CDR3 runs to 11 residues. Germline V lookup: CDR1 MDHEN, CDR2 SYDVKM. Here the CDR3 reads CASSLGEPQHF. The CDR3 nucleotides are TGTGCCAGCAGTTTGGGGGAACCCCAGCATTTT.

Note on this clonotype: A read error may be the cause here, since a much bigger clone is one base away. V gene TRBV7-2 combines with J gene TRBJ2-1, with a tentative D call TRBD1 (5 bases). The CDR3 spans 14 residues. Trimming removed 1 base at V and 8 bases at J, with 12 bases between. In germline, CDR1 is SGHTA, CDR2 FQGNSA. The CDR3 here is CASSLGTLQDEQFF. The CDR3 coding sequence is TGTGCCAGCAGCTTAGGGACACTCCAAGATGAGCAGTTCTTC.

The chain uses TRBV4-2 and TRBJ1-1; D gene ambiguous. V was cut by 0 bases and J by 6 bases, with 11 bases left in between. Germline CDR1 reads LGHNA; CDR2 reads YNFKEQ. The CDR3 sequence is 14 residues long. For the CDR3, the DNA is TGTGCCAGCAGCCAAGATCTAACCGGGGCTGAAGCTTTCTTT. Amino acid sequence: CASSQDLTGAEAFF.

At least ten counts were recorded for this clonotype. The chain employs TRBV7-2 and TRBJ2-1; TRBD2 matches at 8 bases. The ends lost 5 bases at V and 14 bases at J; junction bases unmatched: 5. Germline V lookup: CDR1 SGHTA, CDR2 FQGNSA. This CDR3 spans 11 amino acids. CDR3 in amino acids: CASSPGTRKFF. For the CDR3, the DNA is TGTGCCAGCAGCCCAGGGACTAGAAAGTTCTTC.

The chain has TRBV5-1 and TRBJ2-3, with D perhaps given as TRBD1 or TRBD2 (5 bases each). Germline V gene lookup returns CDR1 SGHRS and CDR2 YFSETQ. The V and J ends lost 3 bases and 6 bases respectively, with 17 bases between them. The CDR3 contains 15 residues. CDR3 amino acids: CASSSLRGIGDTQYF. The CDR3 DNA is TGCGCCAGCAGCTCCCTGAGGGGAATCGGGGATACGCAGTATTTT.

In this sample, this clonotype turned up a few times. The chain couples TRBV10-3 to TRBJ2-3; D remains ambiguous. Germline V gives CDR1 ENHRY, CDR2 SYGVKD. Deletions cut 2 bases from V and 4 bases from J, with 7 bases between. The CDR3 loop spans 13 amino acids. This chain's CDR3 is CAISELPPDTQYF. CDR3 DNA sequence: TGTGCCATCAGTGAGCTCCCCCCAGATACGCAGTATTTT.

The sample holds many counts of this clonotype. The chain links TRBV7-2 to TRBJ2-1, with TRBD2 matching 9 bases. The CDR3 has 17 residues. Losses at the gene ends were 5 bases for V and 0 bases for J; bases not matched to a gene: 8. Per germline, CDR1 SGHTA and CDR2 FQGNSA. CDR3 in amino acids: CASSVSGGPRSYNEQFF. The DNA of the CDR3 is TGTGCCAGCAGCGTAAGCGGGGGGCCCCGCTCCTACAATGAGCAGTTCTTC. Filled out from reference TRBV7-2 and TRBJ2-1, the complete variable domain reads GAGVSQSPSNKVTEKGKDVELRCDPISGHTALYWYRQSLGQGLEFLIYFQGNSAPDKSGLPSDRFSAERTGGSVSTLTIQRTQQEDSAVYLCASSVSGGPRSYNEQFFGPGTRLTVL.

The chain combines TRBV5-1 with TRBJ2-6, with 13 nucleotides matching TRBD2. Trimming at V came to 4 bases and at J to 0 bases, leaving 7 bases not matched to a gene. The CDR3 consists of 19 residues. Looked up from germline, CDR1 is SGHRS and CDR2 is YFSETQ. This CDR3 is CASSVPLAGGPSGANVLTF. Here the CDR3 DNA reads TGCGCCAGCAGCGTCCCACTAGCGGGGGGGCCCTCTGGGGCCAACGTCCTGACTTTC.

The V call is TRBV7-3, the J call TRBJ2-3, with 9 bases fitting TRBD2. This CDR3 is 18 amino acids long. CDR1 is SGHTA, CDR2 FQGTGA, per germline. V lost 5 bases and J lost 2; bases outside the gene matches: 14. The CDR3 region is CASSNTRSGGLLTDTQYF. The CDR3 DNA sequence: TGTGCCAGCAGCAATACTCGTAGCGGGGGCCTACTCACAGATACGCAGTATTTT.

This clonotype was picked up a small number of times. The CDR3 protein is CSARPDSNTEAFF. The CDR3 DNA reads TGCAGTGCTAGACCGGACAGTAACACTGAAGCTTTCTTT. This chain connects TRBV20-1 to TRBJ1-1; TRBD1 is a possible D gene (6 bases). Germline V gene sequence: CDR1 DFQATT, CDR2 SNEGSKA (reference sequence). Trimming shortened V by 2 bases and J by 2 bases, and 9 bases separated the two germline ends. The CDR3 covers 13 residues.

Ten or more counts support this clonotype. This rearrangement joins TRBV20-1 to TRBJ2-3, with 9 bases that match TRBD2. With V trimmed by 6 bases and J by 0 bases, 4 bases remained unmatched. The CDR3 totals 14 residues. Germline values: CDR1 DFQATT, CDR2 SNEGSKA (reference sequence). This CDR3 reads CSARGGSSTDTQYF. DNA of the CDR3: TGCAGTGCGCGGGGGGGGTCTAGCACAGATACGCAGTATTTT.

V usage is TRBV20-1 and J usage is TRBJ1-1; D is uncertain. The CDR3 has 13 residues. In germline, CDR1 is DFQATT, CDR2 SNEGSKA (reference sequence). V was clipped by 5 bases and J by 0 bases, with 10 bases between them. CDR3 in amino acids: CSAAVGVNTEAFF. The CDR3 region has the DNA TGCAGTGCTGCGGTCGGAGTGAACACTGAAGCTTTCTTT.